Here is one TCR beta chain with its context. These data belong to a study of blood T cell repertoires in COVID-19. Study in general: Sites across the United States, Italy and Spain contributed samples from acute and convalescent COVID-19.

Libraries were prepared by immunoSEQ multiplex PCR; TCRdb keeps only in-frame clonotypes and omits some of them. The data contain approximately 280,000 clones, around nine tenths of them singletons. Trimming took 8 bases from V and 3 from J, leaving 8 bases between them. There are 11 residues in the CDR3. The germline V gene has CDR1 SNHLY and CDR2 FYNNEI. The receptor comes from a man aged 40-49 years with acute or convalescent COVID-19. Sequencing was done on a sample of peripheral blood. This chain uses TRBV2 with TRBJ2-7, with a tentative D call TRBD1 (5 bases). CDR3 residues: CASGRDYEQYF. The CDR3 nucleotides read TGTGCCAGCGGCAGGGACTACGAGCAGTACTTC. The full variable domain, completed using reference TRBV2 and TRBJ2-7, is EPEVTQTPSHQVTQMGQEVILRCVPISNHLYFYWYRQILGQKVEFLVSFYNNEISEKSEIFDDQFSVERPDGSNFTLKIRSTKLEDSAMYFCASGRDYEQYFGPGTRLTVT.